Presented here are 4 T cell receptor beta chains from one specimen sequenced in a study of shared clonotypes between healthy human individuals. Assay used: immunoSEQ multiplex PCR; TCRdb lists only in-frame clones, some missing. In the table there are roughly 2 million clones, approximately 94% of which are singletons. Positively selected for CCR7, the CD45RO-negative cells used as naive CD8 cells excluded terminally differentiated effector memory CD45RA+ cells. The sample consisted of naive CD8+ T cells sorted from blood. The receptors originated from a man aged 18 to 30 in good health.

The chain recombines TRBV27 with TRBJ2-3, with D possibly called TRBD1 or TRBD2 (5 bases each). Germline assignment: CDR1 MNHEY and CDR2 SMNVEV (reference sequence). Trimming took off 2 bases at V and 2 bases at J, with 11 bases between the two ends. The CDR3 has 15 residues. In DNA, the CDR3 is TGTGCCAGCAGTTTAGGCCAGGGAGACACAGATACGCAGTATTTT. This gives the protein CASSLGQGDTDTQYF.

The CDR3 loop reads CSVVVGNYGYTF. The CDR3 coding sequence is TGCAGCGTTGTAGTGGGGAACTATGGCTACACCTTC. The chain links TRBV29-1 to TRBJ1-2; D gene uncertain. Trimming took off 4 bases at V and 2 bases at J, with 8 bases between the two ends. From germline, CDR1 is SQVTM and CDR2 ANQGSEA. The CDR3 has 12 amino acids.

The rearrangement links TRBV5-1 to TRBJ2-7; tentatively, D is TRBD2 (6 bases). With 0 bases removed from V and 3 bases from J, the gap between germline ends came to 16 bases. The CDR3 spans 16 residues. CDR1 and CDR2 from the germline V gene are SGHRS and YFSETQ. The CDR3 DNA follows: TGCGCCAGCAGCTTGGATCTAAGCGGGCTCGACTACGAGCAGTACTTC. Its translation: CASSLDLSGLDYEQYF.

CDR3 DNA sequence: TGTGCCAGCAGCTTAGAGGACAGGGGGGTCTATGGCTACACCTTC. Amino acid sequence: CASSLEDRGVYGYTF. This rearrangement joins TRBV7-2 to TRBJ1-2; 10 bases agree with TRBD1. CDR3 size: 15 residues. Germline CDR1 reads SGHTA; CDR2 reads FQGNSA. J lost 4 bases, V lost 1 base, and 3 bases had no gene match.